This T cell receptor (beta chain) emerged from a study of blood T cells in healthy people across ages. Whole-study results and caveats: Per-million-T-cell TCR beta diversity fell roughly linearly with age.

About this clonotype: Its antigen remains unknown.

Germline V CDR1 and CDR2: SNHLY, FYNNEI. The V and J ends lost 7 bases and 4 bases respectively, with 11 bases between them. The CDR3 length is 13 residues. The authors ran a second PCR of roughly 6 to 12 cycles using a sample-barcoded 5' primer and a J-beta primer mix. A tag from a template-switch adaptor with 12 random nucleotides marked each cDNA molecule. TCRdb fed the 5' RACE reads into MiXCR, producing one record per CDR3 protein. The sample consists of 650,000 to 800,000 distinct CDR3 sequences, 45% to 60% of them appearing once. This clonotype was obtained from a woman aged 80 or older in good health. V is TRBV2 and J is TRBJ2-1; D gene ambiguous. Sequences were obtained from blood. CDR3 sequence (DNA): TGTGCCAGCACCAAGGACCCTTACAATGAGCAGTTCTTC. As protein: CASTKDPYNEQFF.